The clone carrying this T cell receptor (beta chain) was picked up a small number of times. Its antigen is currently unknown. This sample was taken from a study of T cells in Graves' hyperthyroidism and ophthalmopathy. General study results and limits: The blood repertoire included most of the expanded thyroid clonotypes above 0.001. Progression to ophthalmopathy was predicted a median of approximately seven months early.

Diagnosis rested on symptoms, serum thyroxine and TRAb, thyroid ultrasound, and orbital computed tomography. Germline V lookup: CDR1 LNHNV, CDR2 YYDKDF (reference sequence). J lost 6 bases, V lost 5 bases, and 5 bases had no gene match. The CDR3 covers 14 residues. RNA transcripts yielded amplified TCR beta CDR3 regions. The HTBI set primed first-round TCR CDR3 RT-PCR. TCRdb analysed the multiplex PCR reads with MiXCR anew, one entry per CDR3 protein. The sample has 45,000 to 50,000 distinct CDR3 sequences, roughly 49% seen once. The sample was peripheral blood or thyroid tissue (not recorded which). The J gene is TRBJ1-5, the V gene TRBV15; 9 nucleotides align to TRBD1. The TCR originated in a woman in her fifties or sixties with Graves' hyperthyroidism. The CDR3 DNA reads as TGTGCCACCAGCGGAGGGACAGGGAGTCAGCCCCAGCATTTT. Translating it yields CATSGGTGSQPQHF.